Below, 6 T cell receptor beta chains from the same sample are listed, as sequenced in a study of cytomegalovirus exposure and HLA in healthy donors. TCRdb's copy holds only in-frame clones and misses some; the assay was immunoSEQ multiplex PCR. The sample has some 120,000 clones; roughly 89% are singletons. The sample taken for sequencing was PBMCs. Receptors were obtained from a woman aged 18-35 years in good health and CMV-seronegative.

This clone was recorded only once. The genes are TRBV5-5 and TRBJ2-2; 7 bases fit TRBD2. The CDR3 runs to 16 residues. Germline-derived CDR1 and CDR2 are SGHKS and YYEKEE (reference sequence). The J segment lost 8 bases and the V segment lost 0 bases, leaving 10 bases of the junction unmatched. The CDR3 protein is CASSLDGGSYKGELFF. The CDR3 DNA reads TGTGCCAGCAGCTTGGATGGCGGGAGTTATAAGGGGGAGCTGTTTTTT.

The chain couples TRBV7-8 to TRBJ2-7, with 9 positions matching TRBD2. The CDR3 sequence is 15 residues long. The V and J ends lost 5 bases and 0 bases, in that order; junction bases with no gene match: 5. The germline CDR1 and CDR2 sequences are SGHVS and FQNEAQ. The CDR3 spells CASSASGRSSYEQYF. The CDR3, as DNA: TGTGCCAGCAGCGCAAGCGGGAGGAGCTCCTACGAGCAGTACTTC.

A note on this clone: Other DNA sequences of this sample code for an identical CDR3. The chain couples TRBV30 to TRBJ2-7; TRBD1 agrees at 8 bases. The V gene's germline CDR1 is GTSNPN and CDR2 SVGIG (reference sequence). The junction had 3 bases not matched to a gene; V was cut back by 3 bases and J by 2 bases. The CDR3 consists of 13 residues. The CDR3 spells CAWSVTGAYEQYF. For the CDR3, the DNA is TGTGCCTGGAGCGTGACAGGGGCCTACGAGCAGTACTTC. The entire variable domain, with the rest obtained from reference TRBV30 and TRBJ2-7, is as follows: SQTIHQWPATLVQPVGSPLSLECTVEGTSNPNLYWYRQAAGRGLQLLFYSVGIGQISSEVPQNLSASRPQDRQFILSSKKLLLSDSGFYLCAWSVTGAYEQYFGPGTRLTVT.

The chain is built from TRBV10-3 and TRBJ2-7, with a weak D call TRBD1 (5 bases). CDR3 length equals 13 residues. Per germline, CDR1 ENHRY and CDR2 SYGVKD. The V and J ends lost 2 bases and 6 bases respectively, with 11 bases between them. CDR3 nucleotides: TGTGCCATCAGTGAGGGTAGGGGCCCCGAGCAGTACTTC. It is translated as CAISEGRGPEQYF.

The gene calls are TRBV11-2 and TRBJ2-2; maybe TRBD1 (5 bases). The CDR3 has 15 amino acids. The germline CDR1 and CDR2 sequences are SGHAT and FQNNGV. The germline V and J ends were trimmed by 2 bases and 4 bases, with 11 bases remaining between them. The CDR3 region has the DNA TGTGCCAGCAGCTTATCCAGGGTGACCACCGGGGAGCTGTTTTTT. Its protein is CASSLSRVTTGELFF.

CDR3 sequence: CASSLFSYNEQFF. CDR3 DNA: TGTGCCAGCAGCCTATTCTCCTACAATGAGCAGTTCTTC. The chain carries TRBV7-6 and TRBJ2-1; the D is unclear. V gave up 5 bases and J gave up 0 bases, with 5 bases separating them. This CDR3 region has 13 residues. Germline-derived CDR1 and CDR2 are SGHVS and FNYEAQ.